This T cell receptor beta chain was retrieved from a study of blood T cell repertoires in COVID-19. About the research overall: COVID-19 samples, acute and convalescent, were from the United States, Italy and Spain.

The V end lost 1 base, the J end lost 3 bases, and 25 bases lay between the germline ends. Germline CDR1 is SGHRS and CDR2 is YFSETQ. The CDR3 contains 19 residues. Those enrolled, adults aged 18 to 89 years, came from about two dozen US areas. Donors were grouped by their self-reported clinical history. Under the authors' procedure: Amplification of reference gene primers provided the estimated nucleated cell counts. The data were produced by immunoSEQ multiplex PCR, yet TCRdb's version contains in-frame clones alone and is incomplete. V and J calls and clone size follow that table, whereas D and trimming were derived from the DNA. The sample consists of 200,000 to 250,000 clones, 75% to 90% of them appearing once.

This clonotype was obtained from a woman in her forties with acute COVID-19. This chain uses TRBV5-1 with TRBJ1-1; D gene ambiguous. Sequencing was performed on PBMCs or T cells enriched from blood (not recorded which). CDR3: CASSLSGGRGSILDTEAFF. CDR3 nucleotides: TGCGCCAGCAGCTTGTCAGGTGGACGGGGATCCATCCTGGACACTGAAGCTTTCTTT.